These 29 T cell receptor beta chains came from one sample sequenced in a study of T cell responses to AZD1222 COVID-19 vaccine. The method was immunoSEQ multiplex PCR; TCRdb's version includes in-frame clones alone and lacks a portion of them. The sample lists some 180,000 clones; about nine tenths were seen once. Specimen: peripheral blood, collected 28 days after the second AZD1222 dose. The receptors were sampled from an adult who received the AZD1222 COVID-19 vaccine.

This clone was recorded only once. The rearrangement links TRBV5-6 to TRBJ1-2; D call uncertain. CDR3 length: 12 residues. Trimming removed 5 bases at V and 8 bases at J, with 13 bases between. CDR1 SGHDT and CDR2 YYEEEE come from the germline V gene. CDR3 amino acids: CASRGRREGYTF. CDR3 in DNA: TGTGCCAGCAGGGGTCGGAGGGAGGGCTACACCTTC.

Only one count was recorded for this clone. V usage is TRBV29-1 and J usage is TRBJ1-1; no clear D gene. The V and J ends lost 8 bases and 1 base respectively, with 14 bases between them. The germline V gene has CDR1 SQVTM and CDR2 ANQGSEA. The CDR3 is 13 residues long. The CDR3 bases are TGCAGCCCCCGGGAGCAGGAGAACACTGAAGCTTTCTTT. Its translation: CSPREQENTEAFF. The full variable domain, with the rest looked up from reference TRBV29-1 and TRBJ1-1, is SAVISQKPSRDICQRGTSLTIQCQVDSQVTMMFWYRQQPGQSLTLIATANQGSEATYESGFVIDKFPISRPNLTFSTLTVSNMSPEDSSIYLCSPREQENTEAFFGQGTRLTVV.

For the CDR3, the DNA is TGTGCCAGCTCACCAAGGGGGCTGGTTAATGAAAAACTGTTTTTT. Its protein product is CASSPRGLVNEKLFF. The genes are TRBV18 and TRBJ1-4; 7 bases line up with TRBD1. The germline gives CDR1 KGHSH, CDR2 LQKENI. The length of the CDR3 is 15 residues. J gave up 4 bases and V 2 bases, and 4 bases lay outside the gene matches.

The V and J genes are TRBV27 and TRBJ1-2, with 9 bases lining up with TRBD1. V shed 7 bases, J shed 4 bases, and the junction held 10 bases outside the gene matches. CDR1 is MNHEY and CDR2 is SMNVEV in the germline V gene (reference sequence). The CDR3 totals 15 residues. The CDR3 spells CASKWGQGDSYGYTF. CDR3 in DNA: TGTGCCAGCAAGTGGGGACAGGGAGACTCCTATGGCTACACCTTC.

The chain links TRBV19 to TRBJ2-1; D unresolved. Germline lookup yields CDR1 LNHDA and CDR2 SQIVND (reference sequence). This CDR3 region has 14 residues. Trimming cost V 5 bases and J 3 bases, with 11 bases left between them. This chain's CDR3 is CASSRPPLYNEQFF. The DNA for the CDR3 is TGTGCCAGTAGTCGCCCCCCCCTCTACAATGAGCAGTTCTTC.

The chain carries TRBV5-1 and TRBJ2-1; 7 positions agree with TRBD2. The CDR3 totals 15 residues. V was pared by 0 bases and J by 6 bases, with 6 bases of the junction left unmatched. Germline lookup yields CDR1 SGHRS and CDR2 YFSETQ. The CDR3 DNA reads TGCGCCAGCAGCTTGGCGGCGGGAGTTGGCAATGAGCAGTTCTTC. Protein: CASSLAAGVGNEQFF.

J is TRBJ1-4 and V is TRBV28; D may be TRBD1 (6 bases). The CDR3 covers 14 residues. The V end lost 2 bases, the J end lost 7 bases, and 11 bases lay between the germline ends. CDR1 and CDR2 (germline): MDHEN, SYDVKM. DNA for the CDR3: TGTGCCAGCAGTTTAATTAGGGGGACTGAAAAACTGTTTTTT. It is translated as CASSLIRGTEKLFF.

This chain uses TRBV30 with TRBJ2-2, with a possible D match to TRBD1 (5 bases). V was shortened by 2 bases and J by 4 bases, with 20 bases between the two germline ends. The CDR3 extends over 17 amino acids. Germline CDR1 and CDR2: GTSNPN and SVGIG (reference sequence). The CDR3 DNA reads TGTGCCTGGAGTTCAGGGTACGAGGTTCGCGTCACCGGGGAGCTGTTTTTT. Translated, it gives CAWSSGYEVRVTGELFF.

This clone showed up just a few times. CDR3 sequence: CASSGTSGSYEQYF. CDR3 coding DNA: TGTGCCAGCAGCGGGACTAGCGGTAGTTACGAGCAGTACTTC. The chain couples TRBV2 to TRBJ2-7; 11 bases agree with TRBD2. The J segment lost 4 bases and the V segment lost 6 bases, leaving 5 bases of the junction unmatched. The CDR3 runs to 14 residues. Germline V lookup: CDR1 SNHLY, CDR2 FYNNEI.

In DNA form, the CDR3 reads TGTGCCAGCAGCTCCGGGACAGGGGGGTCGTCCCAGCATTTT. Residues: CASSSGTGGSSQHF. The V call is TRBV6-5, the J call TRBJ1-5, with TRBD1 matching over 11 bases. This CDR3 region has 14 residues. Germline trimming cut 6 bases from V and 11 bases from J; bases unmatched to any gene: 9. CDR1 is MNHEY, CDR2 SVGAGI, per germline.

The CDR3 loop reads CSVRQGENYGYTF. CDR3 nucleotide sequence: TGCAGCGTGCGACAGGGGGAGAACTATGGCTACACCTTC. V gene TRBV29-1 combines with J gene TRBJ1-2, with TRBD1 matching 9 bases. CDR1 and CDR2 from the germline V gene are SQVTM and ANQGSEA. With V trimmed by 6 bases and J by 2 bases, 4 bases remained unmatched. This CDR3 comprises 13 residues.

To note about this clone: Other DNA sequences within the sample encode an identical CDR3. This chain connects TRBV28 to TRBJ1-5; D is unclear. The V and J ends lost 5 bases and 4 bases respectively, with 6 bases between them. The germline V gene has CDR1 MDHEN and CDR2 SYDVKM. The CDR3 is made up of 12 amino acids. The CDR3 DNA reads TGTGCCAGCAGTGGAGGGAATCAGCCCCAGCATTTT. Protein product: CASSGGNQPQHF.

CDR3 DNA sequence: TGTGCCAGCAGCCAAGGTGCTGGCGAAGCTTTCTTT. Protein sequence: CASSQGAGEAFF. The rearrangement joins TRBV3-1 (or the pseudogene TRBV3-2) to TRBJ1-1; D is unclear. This CDR3 has 12 residues. Germline V lookup: CDR1 LGHDT, CDR2 YNNKEL (reference sequence). V was pared by 1 base and J by 8 bases, with 8 bases between.

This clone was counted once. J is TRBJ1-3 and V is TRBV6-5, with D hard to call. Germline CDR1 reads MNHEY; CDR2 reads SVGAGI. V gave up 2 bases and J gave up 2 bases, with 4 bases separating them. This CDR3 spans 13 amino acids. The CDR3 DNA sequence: TGTGCCAGCAGTTACGACACTGGAAACACCATATATTTT. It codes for CASSYDTGNTIYF.

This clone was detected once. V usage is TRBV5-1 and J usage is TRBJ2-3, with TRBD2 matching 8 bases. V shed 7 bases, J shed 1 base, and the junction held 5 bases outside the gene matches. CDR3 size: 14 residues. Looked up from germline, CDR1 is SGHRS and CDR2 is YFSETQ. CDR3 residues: CASSSSGGTDTQYF. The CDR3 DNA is TGCGCCAGCTCCAGTAGCGGGGGCACAGATACGCAGTATTTT. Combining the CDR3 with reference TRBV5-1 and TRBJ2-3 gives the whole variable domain KAGVTQTPRYLIKTRGQQVTLSCSPISGHRSVSWYQQTPGQGLQFLFEYFSETQRNKGNFPGRFSGRQFSNSRSEMNVSTLELGDSALYLCASSSSGGTDTQYFGPGTRLTVL.

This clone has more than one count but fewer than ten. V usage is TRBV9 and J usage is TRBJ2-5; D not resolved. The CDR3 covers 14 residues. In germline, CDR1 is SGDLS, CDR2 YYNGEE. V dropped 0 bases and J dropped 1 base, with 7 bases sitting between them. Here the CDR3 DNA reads TGTGCCAGCAGCGTAGGTGGATTCCAAGAGACCCAGTACTTC. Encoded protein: CASSVGGFQETQYF.

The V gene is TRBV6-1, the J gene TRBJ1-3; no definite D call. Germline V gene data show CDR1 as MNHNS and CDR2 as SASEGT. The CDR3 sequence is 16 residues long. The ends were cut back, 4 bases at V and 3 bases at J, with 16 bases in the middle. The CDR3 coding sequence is TGTGCCAGCAGTGCGGGCGGACTTTCAGGTGGAAACACCATATATTTT. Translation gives CASSAGGLSGGNTIYF.

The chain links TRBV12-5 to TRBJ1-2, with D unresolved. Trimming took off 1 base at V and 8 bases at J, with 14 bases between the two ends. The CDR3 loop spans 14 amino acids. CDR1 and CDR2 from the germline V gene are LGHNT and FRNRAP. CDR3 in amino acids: CASGLEGTVGGYTF. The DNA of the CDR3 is TGTGCTAGTGGTTTGGAAGGAACAGTCGGGGGCTACACCTTC.

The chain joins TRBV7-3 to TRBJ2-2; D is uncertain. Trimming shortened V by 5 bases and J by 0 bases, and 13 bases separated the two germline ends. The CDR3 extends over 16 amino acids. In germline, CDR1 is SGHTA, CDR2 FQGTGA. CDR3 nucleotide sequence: TGTGCCAGCAGCCCGCGGTCAGCTGCGAACACCGGGGAGCTGTTTTTT. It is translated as CASSPRSAANTGELFF.

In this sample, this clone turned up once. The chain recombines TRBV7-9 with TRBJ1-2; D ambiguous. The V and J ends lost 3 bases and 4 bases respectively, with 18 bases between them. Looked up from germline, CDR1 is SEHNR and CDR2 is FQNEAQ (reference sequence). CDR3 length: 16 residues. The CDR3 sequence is CASSFDALGPLYGYTF. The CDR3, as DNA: TGTGCCAGCAGCTTTGATGCTCTCGGGCCCCTCTATGGCTACACCTTC.

CDR3 nucleotides: TGTGCCAGTAGTGGGGCGAACTCTGGGGCCAACGTCCTGACTTTC. Residues: CASSGANSGANVLTF. The chain recombines TRBV19 with TRBJ2-6; TRBD1 might be the D (5 bases). Germline V CDR1 and CDR2: LNHDA, SQIVND (reference sequence). CDR3 length: 15 residues. The V gene lost 5 bases and the J gene lost 0 bases, with 8 bases spanning the gap.

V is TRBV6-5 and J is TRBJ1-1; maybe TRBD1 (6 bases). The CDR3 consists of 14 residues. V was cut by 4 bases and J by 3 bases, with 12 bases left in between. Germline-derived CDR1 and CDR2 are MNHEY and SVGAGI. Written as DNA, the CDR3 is TGTGCCAGCAGTTTTCAGGGGCGGGACACTGAAGCTTTCTTT. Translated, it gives CASSFQGRDTEAFF.

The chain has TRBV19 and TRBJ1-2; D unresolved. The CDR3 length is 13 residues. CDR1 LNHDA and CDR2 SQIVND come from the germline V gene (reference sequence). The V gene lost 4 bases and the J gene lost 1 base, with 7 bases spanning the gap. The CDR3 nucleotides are TGTGCCAGTAGTAGGGCCGTTAACTATGGCTACACCTTC. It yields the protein CASSRAVNYGYTF. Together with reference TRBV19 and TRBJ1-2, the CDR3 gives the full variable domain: DGGITQSPKYLFRKEGQNVTLSCEQNLNHDAMYWYRQDPGQGLRLIYYSQIVNDFQKGDIAEGYSVSREKKESFPLTVTSAQKNPTAFYLCASSRAVNYGYTFGSGTRLTVV.

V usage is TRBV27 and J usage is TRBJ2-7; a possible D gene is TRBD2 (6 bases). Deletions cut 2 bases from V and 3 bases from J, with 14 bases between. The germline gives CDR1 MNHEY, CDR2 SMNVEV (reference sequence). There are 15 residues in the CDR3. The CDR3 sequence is CASSLKGGIDYEQYF. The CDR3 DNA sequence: TGTGCCAGCAGTTTAAAGGGCGGGATCGACTACGAGCAGTACTTC.

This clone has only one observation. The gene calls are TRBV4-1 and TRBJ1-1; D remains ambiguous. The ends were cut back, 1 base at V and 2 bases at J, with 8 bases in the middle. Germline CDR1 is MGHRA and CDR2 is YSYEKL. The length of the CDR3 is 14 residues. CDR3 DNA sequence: TGCGCCAGCAGCCAAGTCTCGGTAAACACTGAAGCTTTCTTT. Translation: CASSQVSVNTEAFF.

The CDR3 region has the DNA TGCGCCAGCAGCCAAGACACCCCGGCAGGGGCTGATGCCGAGCAGTACTTC. Residues: CASSQDTPAGADAEQYF. V and J are TRBV4-1 and TRBJ2-7; maybe TRBD1 (6 bases). CDR1 and CDR2 (germline): MGHRA, YSYEKL. CDR3 size: 17 residues. V was pared by 0 bases and J by 6 bases, with 21 bases between.

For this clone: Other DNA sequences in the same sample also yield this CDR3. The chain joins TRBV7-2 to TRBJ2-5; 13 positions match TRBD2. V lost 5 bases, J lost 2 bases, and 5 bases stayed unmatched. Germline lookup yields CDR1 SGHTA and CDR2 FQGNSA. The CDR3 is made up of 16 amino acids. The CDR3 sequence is CASSPGLAGSQETQYF. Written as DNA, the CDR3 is TGTGCCAGCAGCCCGGGACTAGCGGGGTCACAAGAGACCCAGTACTTC. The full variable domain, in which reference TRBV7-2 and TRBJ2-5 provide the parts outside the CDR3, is GAGVSQSPSNKVTEKGKDVELRCDPISGHTALYWYRQSLGQGLEFLIYFQGNSAPDKSGLPSDRFSAERTGGSVSTLTIQRTQQEDSAVYLCASSPGLAGSQETQYFGPGTRLLVL.

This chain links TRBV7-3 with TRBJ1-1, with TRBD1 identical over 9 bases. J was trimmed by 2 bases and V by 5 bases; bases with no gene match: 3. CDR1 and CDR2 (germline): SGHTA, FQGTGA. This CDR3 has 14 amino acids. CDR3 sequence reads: CASSPTGGNTEAFF. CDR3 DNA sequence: TGTGCCAGCAGCCCAACAGGGGGCAACACTGAAGCTTTCTTT.

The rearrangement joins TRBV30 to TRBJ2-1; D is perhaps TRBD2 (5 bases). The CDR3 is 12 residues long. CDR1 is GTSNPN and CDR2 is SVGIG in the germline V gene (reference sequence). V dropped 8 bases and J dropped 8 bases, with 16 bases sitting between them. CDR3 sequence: CAQSVDGDEQFF. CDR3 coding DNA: TGTGCCCAATCAGTGGACGGGGATGAGCAGTTCTTC.